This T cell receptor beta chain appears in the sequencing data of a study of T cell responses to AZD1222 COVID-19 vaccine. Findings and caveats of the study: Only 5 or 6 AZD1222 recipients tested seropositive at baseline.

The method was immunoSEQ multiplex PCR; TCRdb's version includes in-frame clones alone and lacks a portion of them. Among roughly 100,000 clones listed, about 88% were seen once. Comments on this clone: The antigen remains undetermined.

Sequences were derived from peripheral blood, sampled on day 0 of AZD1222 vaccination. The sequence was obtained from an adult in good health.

DNA of the CDR3: TGTGCCAGCAGTGAAGCACGGGCCAGATCCGGTGAGCAGTTCTTC. Encoded protein: CASSEARARSGEQFF. J is TRBJ2-1 and V is TRBV6-1; the D is unclear. Trimming shortened V by 0 bases and J by 9 bases, and 15 bases separated the two germline ends. The CDR3 has 15 amino acids. The V gene's germline CDR1 is MNHNS and CDR2 SASEGT.